The 31 T cell receptor beta chains below were found in one sample sequenced in a study of shared clonotypes between healthy human individuals. This table comes from immunoSEQ multiplex PCR, and its TCRdb copy is limited to in-frame clones, with some not included. Among a few million clones, 90% to 96% were seen once, and the ten largest hold more than 0.1%. Sequencing input: naive CD4+ T cells sorted from blood. Documented subset: CD45RA+ positively selected. Source of these receptors: a man between 18 and 35 years old in good health.

The rearrangement uses TRBV30 and TRBJ2-3, with D possibly matching TRBD1 (6 bases). The CDR3 loop spans 14 amino acids. The germline V gene has CDR1 GTSNPN and CDR2 SVGIG (reference sequence). V was trimmed by 0 bases and J by 2 bases, leaving 9 bases between them. The CDR3 sequence: CAWSVGGYTDTQYF. The CDR3 nucleotides are TGTGCCTGGAGTGTAGGGGGATACACAGATACGCAGTATTTT.

V gene TRBV7-2 combines with J gene TRBJ2-1; D remains ambiguous. V was shortened by 3 bases and J by 0 bases, with 6 bases between the two germline ends. The V gene's germline CDR1 is SGHTA and CDR2 FQGNSA. CDR3 length equals 14 residues. The CDR3 bases are TGTGCCAGCAGCTTCTTAAGCTCCTACAATGAGCAGTTCTTC. Translated, it gives CASSFLSSYNEQFF.

The chain combines TRBV5-4 with TRBJ1-1, with a possible D match to TRBD1 (6 bases). Trimming pared 4 bases from V and 0 bases from J, leaving 16 bases between. The CDR3 extends over 16 amino acids. Per the germline V gene, CDR1 is SGHNT and CDR2 is YYREEE (reference sequence). The CDR3 sequence is CASSATGSLMNTEAFF. DNA of the CDR3: TGTGCCAGCAGCGCAACAGGGTCTCTTATGAACACTGAAGCTTTCTTT.

The chain couples TRBV5-6 to TRBJ2-1, with TRBD2 identical over 10 bases. The germline V gene encodes CDR1 SGHDT and CDR2 YYEEEE. Trimming removed 3 bases from V and 8 bases from J; junction bases left unmatched: 8. The CDR3 is made up of 15 amino acids. The CDR3 DNA reads as TGTGCCAGCAGCTCAGGACTAGCGGTTACCGATGAGCAGTTCTTC. It specifies CASSSGLAVTDEQFF.

This clone was detected only a few times. As DNA, the CDR3 is TGCGCCAGCAGCCAAGTCTGGCTAGCGGGGGTAAACACAGATACGCAGTATTTT. Its translation is CASSQVWLAGVNTDTQYF. The rearrangement joins TRBV4-3 to TRBJ2-3; 10 bases fit TRBD2. Per the germline V gene, CDR1 is LGHNA and CDR2 is YSLEER. V was pared by 1 base and J by 2 bases, with 9 bases of the junction left unmatched. There are 18 residues in the CDR3.

J is TRBJ2-1 and V is TRBV5-1; 12 bases line up with TRBD2. The CDR3 runs to 20 residues. Germline CDR1 SGHRS, CDR2 YFSETQ. Unmatched junction bases numbered 21, after V lost 4 bases and J lost 7 bases. CDR3 DNA: TGCGCCAGCAGCACTATGACCGGGGCTAGCGGGAGGGCCGTATTGAATGAGCAGTTCTTC. Translated, it gives CASSTMTGASGRAVLNEQFF.

CDR3 protein: CASSPSWGGQPQHF. The CDR3 coding sequence is TGTGCCAGCAGCCCGAGCTGGGGGGGTCAGCCCCAGCATTTT. This chain connects TRBV9 to TRBJ1-5, with D possibly being TRBD1 (5 bases). CDR3 length: 14 residues. Trimming stripped 4 bases from V and 6 bases from J, with 14 bases between. The germline V gene has CDR1 SGDLS and CDR2 YYNGEE.

The chain has TRBV7-8 and TRBJ2-2; 8 nucleotides agree with TRBD1. This CDR3 is built from 18 residues. Germline CDR1 reads SGHVS; CDR2 reads FQNEAQ. V trimming: 2 bases; J trimming: 1 base; junction bases outside the gene matches: 9. CDR3 residues: CASSLPDRGVGNTGELFF. The CDR3 DNA reads TGTGCCAGCAGCTTACCCGACAGGGGAGTGGGGAACACCGGGGAGCTGTTTTTT. The full variable domain, rest sourced from reference TRBV7-8 and TRBJ2-2, is GAGVSQSPRYKVAKRGQDVALRCDPISGHVSLFWYQQALGQGPEFLTYFQNEAQLDKSGLPSDRFFAERPEGSVSTLKIQRTQQEDSAVYLCASSLPDRGVGNTGELFFGEGSRLTVL.

This clone is a singleton in its sample. This chain joins TRBV9 and TRBJ1-2; D gene uncertain. Between the trimmed V and J ends, which lost 7 bases and 2 bases, there was a span of 15 bases. CDR1 SGDLS and CDR2 YYNGEE come from the germline V gene. The CDR3 covers 14 residues. CDR3 in amino acids: CASSPERANYGYTF. The CDR3 DNA reads TGTGCCAGCTCACCGGAGCGGGCGAACTATGGCTACACCTTC. The full variable domain, its missing parts supplied by reference TRBV9 and TRBJ1-2, is DSGVTQTPKHLITATGQRVTLRCSPRSGDLSVYWYQQSLDQGLQFLIQYYNGEERAKGNILERFSAQQFPDLHSELNLSSLELGDSALYFCASSPERANYGYTFGSGTRLTVV.

The genes are TRBV15 and TRBJ2-7; TRBD2 aligns across 9 bases. The ends lost 5 bases at V and 2 bases at J; junction bases unmatched: 7. Germline CDR1 is LNHNV and CDR2 is YYDKDF (reference sequence). The CDR3 has 15 amino acids. CDR3 sequence: CATSRWASGTYEQYF. The CDR3 nucleotides read TGTGCCACCAGCCGCTGGGCTAGCGGGACCTACGAGCAGTACTTC.

The chain recombines TRBV9 with TRBJ1-6; the D is unclear. Between the trimmed V and J ends, which lost 4 bases and 1 base, there was a span of 15 bases. This CDR3 comprises 17 residues. Germline V lookup: CDR1 SGDLS, CDR2 YYNGEE. This chain's CDR3 is CASSSDEGSSYNSPLHF. The CDR3 coding sequence is TGTGCCAGCAGCTCCGACGAGGGAAGTTCCTATAATTCACCCCTCCACTTT. Based on the CDR3 plus reference TRBV9 and TRBJ1-6, the full variable domain is DSGVTQTPKHLITATGQRVTLRCSPRSGDLSVYWYQQSLDQGLQFLIQYYNGEERAKGNILERFSAQQFPDLHSELNLSSLELGDSALYFCASSSDEGSSYNSPLHFGNGTRLTVT.

DNA of the CDR3: TGTGCCTGGGAAAAAGGGGCGAATACGCAGTATTTT. Amino acid sequence: CAWEKGANTQYF. The rearrangement uses TRBV30 and TRBJ2-3; D is possibly TRBD1 (5 bases). Trimming removed 5 bases at V and 7 bases at J, with 13 bases between. Germline values: CDR1 GTSNPN, CDR2 SVGIG (reference sequence). The CDR3 consists of 12 residues.

V gene TRBV5-4 combines with J gene TRBJ2-5, with D hard to call. The CDR3 runs to 12 residues. V was cut by 9 bases and J by 1 base, with 10 bases left in between. The germline V gene encodes CDR1 SGHNT and CDR2 YYREEE (reference sequence). The CDR3 coding sequence is TGTGCCACTTCCGGGTTCCAAGAGACCCAGTACTTC. This translates into CATSGFQETQYF.

This clone appeared a single time. V usage is TRBV5-1 and J usage is TRBJ2-5, with D tentatively TRBD2 (6 bases). In germline, CDR1 is SGHRS, CDR2 YFSETQ. The CDR3 is 15 residues long. Trimming took 1 base from V and 4 from J, leaving 14 bases between them. In DNA, the CDR3 is TGCGCCAGCAGCTTGACGGGGACTCCTGGAGAGACCCAGTACTTC. This gives the protein CASSLTGTPGETQYF.

The chain joins TRBV27 to TRBJ2-1; TRBD2 aligns across 8 bases. CDR1 and CDR2 from the germline V gene are MNHEY and SMNVEV (reference sequence). The J segment lost 9 bases and the V segment lost 3 bases, leaving 7 bases of the junction unmatched. This CDR3 spans 14 amino acids. CDR3 sequence: CASSLLAGTSEQFF. The CDR3 nucleotides are TGTGCCAGCAGTTTGTTAGCGGGAACCAGTGAGCAGTTCTTC.

The V and J genes are TRBV5-6 and TRBJ1-5, with TRBD1 as a possible D gene (6 bases). The germline gives CDR1 SGHDT, CDR2 YYEEEE. There are 16 residues in the CDR3. The V end lost 4 bases, the J end lost 2 bases, and 16 bases lay between the germline ends. The CDR3 region is CASSLWTAPGNQPQHF. In nucleotides, the CDR3 is TGTGCCAGCAGCCTGTGGACAGCCCCTGGCAATCAGCCCCAGCATTTT.

CDR3 residues: CASSLVWQETQYF. In nucleotides, the CDR3 is TGTGCCAGCAGCTTAGTTTGGCAAGAGACCCAGTACTTC. This sequence joins TRBV11-2 and TRBJ2-5; D remains unclear. The CDR3 consists of 13 residues. Trimming left V 1 base short and J 2 bases short, with 5 bases between. Germline values: CDR1 SGHAT, CDR2 FQNNGV.

The rearrangement uses TRBV4-1 and TRBJ1-5, with 7 bases that match TRBD1. The trim removed 5 bases at V and 4 bases at J, leaving 5 bases unmatched. CDR3 length: 14 residues. Germline V lookup: CDR1 MGHRA, CDR2 YSYEKL. The CDR3 sequence: CASSTQGGNQPQHF. The CDR3 DNA reads TGCGCCAGCAGCACTCAGGGGGGAAATCAGCCCCAGCATTTT.

The V call is TRBV4-1, the J call TRBJ2-1; 7 positions agree with TRBD2. Germline-derived CDR1 and CDR2 are MGHRA and YSYEKL. The trim removed 4 bases at V and 6 bases at J, leaving 6 bases unmatched. This CDR3 contains 14 residues. CDR3 in DNA: TGCGCCAGCAGCCTAAGGACTAGTAGCAATGAGCAGTTCTTC. This gives the protein CASSLRTSSNEQFF.

The CDR3 DNA sequence: TGTGCCAGCAGGAAAGCTAGCGGAACCTACAATGAGCAGTTCTTC. Amino acid sequence: CASRKASGTYNEQFF. The rearrangement links TRBV2 to TRBJ2-1; 7 bases are shared with TRBD2. The CDR3 spans 15 residues. V gave up 6 bases and J gave up 2 bases; unmatched junction bases: 7. Germline assignment: CDR1 SNHLY and CDR2 FYNNEI.

The chain carries TRBV7-2 and TRBJ2-7; perhaps TRBD2 as D (6 bases). The CDR3 is 16 residues long. Germline loops: CDR1 SGHTA, CDR2 FQGNSA. The V gene lost 5 bases and the J gene lost 1 base, with 18 bases spanning the gap. Here the CDR3 reads CASSPRSASVSYEQYF. DNA of the CDR3: TGTGCCAGCAGCCCTAGGTCTGCTAGCGTATCCTACGAGCAGTACTTC.

Details on this clone: The same CDR3 is also encoded by other DNA sequences in this sample. V usage is TRBV6-5 and J usage is TRBJ1-1; TRBD1 matches 7 bases. V lost 5 bases and J lost 1; bases outside the gene matches: 4. This CDR3 region has 14 residues. CDR1 and CDR2 from the germline V gene are MNHEY and SVGAGI. CDR3 in DNA: TGTGCCAGCAGTCGGGGACAGTCGAACACTGAAGCTTTCTTT. This translates into CASSRGQSNTEAFF.

CDR3 sequence reads: CASSPWGRRDQETQYF. For the CDR3, the DNA is TGTGCCAGCAGCCCATGGGGGAGGAGAGACCAAGAGACCCAGTACTTC. The chain links TRBV28 to TRBJ2-5; weak D call: TRBD2 (6 bases). This CDR3 spans 16 amino acids. V lost 6 bases, J lost 0 bases, and 17 bases lay in between. Germline V lookup: CDR1 MDHEN, CDR2 SYDVKM.

The chain has TRBV6-5 and TRBJ2-3, with no clear D. Trimming stripped 2 bases from V and 1 base from J, with 10 bases between. Per germline, CDR1 MNHEY and CDR2 SVGAGI. This CDR3 comprises 15 residues. In DNA form, the CDR3 reads TGTGCCAGCAGTTACGGCCTACCTGGCACAGATACGCAGTATTTT. Translating it yields CASSYGLPGTDTQYF.

The CDR3 nucleotides read TGTGCCAGCACCCCCGACAGAGGTGGGGCTGGGGAGCTGTTTTTT. Amino acid sequence: CASTPDRGGAGELFF. The J gene is TRBJ2-2, the V gene TRBV28; D is perhaps TRBD1 (5 bases). This CDR3 region has 15 residues. Germline V gives CDR1 MDHEN, CDR2 SYDVKM. The V end lost 7 bases, the J end lost 8 bases, and 20 bases lay between the germline ends.

The rearrangement joins TRBV30 to TRBJ1-1; the D is unclear. Looked up from germline, CDR1 is GTSNPN and CDR2 is SVGIG (reference sequence). CDR3 length: 12 residues. V was pared by 4 bases and J by 10 bases, with 16 bases between. CDR3 sequence: CAWTPPAGGAFF. The CDR3 coding sequence is TGTGCCTGGACCCCGCCGGCAGGCGGAGCTTTCTTT.

The chain recombines TRBV7-3 with TRBJ1-1, with D possibly being TRBD1 (6 bases). Germline assignment: CDR1 SGHTA and CDR2 FQGTGA. V lost 2 bases and J lost 4, with 11 bases in between. The CDR3 consists of 14 residues. As DNA, the CDR3 is TGTGCCAGCAGCTTATCCCAGGGGAGCACTGAAGCTTTCTTT. This codes for CASSLSQGSTEAFF.

Details on this clone: Other DNA sequences in the same sample also yield this CDR3. The rearrangement joins TRBV6-5 to TRBJ1-2, with a possible D match to TRBD1 (5 bases). There are 14 residues in the CDR3. Trimming shortened V by 2 bases and J by 5 bases, and 12 bases separated the two germline ends. Looked up from germline, CDR1 is MNHEY and CDR2 is SVGAGI. The CDR3 loop is CASSYAREGYGYTF. DNA for the CDR3: TGTGCCAGCAGTTACGCCAGGGAGGGATATGGCTACACCTTC.

The chain couples TRBV5-4 to TRBJ2-3, with 9 bases aligning to TRBD2. This CDR3 region has 16 residues. The germline CDR1 and CDR2 sequences are SGHNT and YYREEE (reference sequence). J was trimmed by 2 bases and V by 2 bases; bases with no gene match: 6. CDR3 protein: CASSFHQRGATDTQYF. The CDR3 coding sequence is TGTGCCAGCAGCTTTCATCAGCGGGGGGCCACAGATACGCAGTATTTT.

The chain combines TRBV7-9 with TRBJ1-4, with D maybe TRBD1 (5 bases). This CDR3 spans 16 amino acids. Germline V gene lookup returns CDR1 SEHNR and CDR2 FQNEAQ (reference sequence). The V gene lost 5 bases and the J gene lost 4 bases, with 17 bases spanning the gap. DNA of the CDR3: TGTGCCAGCAGCCGGGACCACATCTTGAGTAATGAAAAACTGTTTTTT. Residues: CASSRDHILSNEKLFF.

The rearrangement links TRBV6-5 to TRBJ2-2, with D tentatively TRBD2 (5 bases). Germline-derived CDR1 and CDR2 are MNHEY and SVGAGI. The CDR3 totals 14 residues. Trimming took 7 bases from V and 2 from J, leaving 11 bases between them. This CDR3 is CASNRGSNTGELFF. Here the CDR3 DNA reads TGTGCCAGCAATCGGGGTTCAAACACCGGGGAGCTGTTTTTT.